This T cell receptor beta chain emerged from a study of OX40 agonist ivuxolimab in advanced cancers. To note about this clone: Its matching antigen is unknown.

Study-level results: Researchers did not establish what antigens the expanded peripheral T cells target.

Some clones are missing from TCRdb's copy, which holds only in-frame ones; the method was immunoSEQ multiplex PCR. The sample consists of 120,000 or so clones, approximately 89% of them appearing once. The receptor's source is an adult with an advanced solid tumor such as melanoma, head and neck, liver or kidney cancer. The sample here was CD4+ or CD8+ T cells sorted from blood, taken in a trial of the OX40 agonist ivuxolimab.

CDR3 sequence: CASSQPGLAGAGDTQYF. The DNA of the CDR3 is TGTGCCAGCAGCCAGCCGGGACTAGCGGGAGCGGGAGATACGCAGTATTTT. This chain joins TRBV4-2 and TRBJ2-3; TRBD2 matches 14 bases. V dropped 3 bases and J dropped 5; count of bases not matched to a gene: 7. This CDR3 has 17 amino acids. CDR1 and CDR2 from the germline V gene are LGHNA and YNFKEQ.